Following are 10 T cell receptor beta chains from one sample sequenced in a study of cytotoxic CD8 clonotypes in ibrutinib-treated CLL (dated by TCRdb to the early 2020s). The sample's time point label is to be understood as: about 11 months on ibrutinib. The library was obtained by the immunoSEQ multiplex PCR assay. TCRdb limited this immuneACCESS table to in-frame rearrangements with V and J called. A share of clones is missing; checked studies link under half to unresolved V genes, and the rest is unexplained. This sample is represented by approximately 70,000 clones; 90% of them were singletons. 2.5% to 3.5% of the sample comes from the top ten. Sequenced here: PBMCs, sampled after 12 months of ibrutinib treatment. These receptors were collected from a human donor with chronic lymphocytic leukemia.

The CDR3 is CASSRRTVETQYF. DNA for the CDR3: TGTGCCAGCAGCCGAAGGACAGTAGAGACCCAGTACTTC. The chain carries TRBV5-4 and TRBJ2-5; maybe TRBD1 (6 bases). The V gene lost 4 bases and the J gene lost 4 bases, with 11 bases spanning the gap. CDR3 size: 13 residues. From germline, CDR1 is SGHNT and CDR2 YYREEE (reference sequence).

This chain uses TRBV6-5 with TRBJ1-5; the D is unclear. V was cut by 6 bases and J by 0 bases, with 12 bases left in between. CDR1 MNHEY and CDR2 SVGAGI come from the germline V gene. The CDR3 is 15 amino acids. In DNA form, the CDR3 reads TGTGCCAGCAGCCTCCGGTATTATAGCAATCAGCCCCAGCATTTT. It encodes CASSLRYYSNQPQHF.

The chain joins TRBV19 to TRBJ2-7, with 10 bases identical to TRBD2. The V segment lost 5 bases and the J segment 0 bases; nucleotides outside the gene matches: 10. From germline, CDR1 is LNHDA and CDR2 SQIVND (reference sequence). CDR3 length equals 17 residues. The DNA of the CDR3 is TGTGCCAGTAGTCGTCATCAGCGGGAGGGTTTCTCCTACGAGCAGTACTTC. Encoded protein: CASSRHQREGFSYEQYF.

The rearrangement links TRBV7-6 to TRBJ1-2; tentative D call: TRBD1 (6 bases). The CDR3 is 13 amino acids. The V gene lost 3 bases and the J gene lost 5 bases, with 10 bases spanning the gap. Germline V gene data show CDR1 as SGHVS and CDR2 as FNYEAQ. DNA of the CDR3: TGTGCCAGCAGCTTTGGACAGTCATATGGCTACACCTTC. Its protein product is CASSFGQSYGYTF.

The chain couples TRBV5-1 to TRBJ1-4; weak D call: TRBD1 (5 bases). Germline CDR1 reads SGHRS; CDR2 reads YFSETQ. The CDR3 runs 15 residues. V lost 4 bases and J 0 bases, leaving 10 bases between the germline ends. The CDR3, as DNA: TGCGCCAGCAGCATAGGGGAAGCAACTAATGAAAAACTGTTTTTT. It specifies CASSIGEATNEKLFF.

The chain recombines TRBV5-4 with TRBJ2-3, with 7 bases identical to TRBD2. The V and J ends lost 4 bases and 2 bases, in that order; junction bases with no gene match: 7. The CDR3 spans 15 residues. Germline assignment: CDR1 SGHNT and CDR2 YYREEE (reference sequence). The CDR3 sequence is CASSSSGLDTDTQYF. For the CDR3, the DNA is TGTGCCAGCAGCAGTAGCGGGCTAGACACAGATACGCAGTATTTT.

The chain joins TRBV6-1 to TRBJ2-7; possible D gene TRBD2, 6 bases. The CDR3 extends over 14 amino acids. The V and J ends lost 1 base and 3 bases respectively, with 10 bases between them. Germline lookup yields CDR1 MNHNS and CDR2 SASEGT. CDR3 amino acids: CASSEGRVIYEQYF. CDR3 nucleotide sequence: TGTGCCAGCAGTGAAGGGAGGGTGATCTACGAGCAGTACTTC.

The chain employs TRBV19 and TRBJ2-3, with 9 bases that match TRBD2. The germline gives CDR1 LNHDA, CDR2 SQIVND (reference sequence). V was clipped by 1 base and J by 5 bases; unmatched bases: 4. CDR3 size: 15 residues. In nucleotides, the CDR3 is TGTGCCAGTAGTATAGCAGCGGGAGGTGAAGATACGCAGTATTTT. This encodes CASSIAAGGEDTQYF.

The chain carries TRBV27 and TRBJ1-1, with TRBD1 identical over 7 bases. This CDR3 contains 15 residues. CDR1 and CDR2 (germline): MNHEY, SMNVEV (reference sequence). The V and J ends lost 1 base and 3 bases, in that order; junction bases with no gene match: 5. The CDR3 DNA sequence: TGTGCCAGCAGTTTATGGGGACAGCTTGACACTGAAGCTTTCTTT. Protein product: CASSLWGQLDTEAFF.

The chain uses TRBV7-6 and TRBJ2-7; D ambiguous. V lost 1 base and J lost 2, with 3 bases in between. The CDR3 runs to 12 residues. CDR1 SGHVS and CDR2 FNYEAQ come from the germline V gene. Here the CDR3 reads CASSLGTYEQYF. DNA of the CDR3: TGTGCCAGCAGCTTAGGCACCTACGAGCAGTACTTC.